This T cell receptor beta chain was sequenced for a study of T cells and Merkel cell carcinoma outcomes. Looked up from germline, CDR1 is SGDLS and CDR2 is YYNGEE. The CDR3 is 15 amino acids. V shed 4 bases, J shed 4 bases, and the junction held 10 bases outside the gene matches. Using immunoSEQ multiplex PCR, the repertoire was profiled, and TCRdb retains in-frame clones only, with some absent. The table includes 15,000 to 18,000 clones, 80% to 90% detected once. A remark on this clone: Its target is not known.

Whole-study findings and limits: Merkel cell carcinoma outcomes were reportedly predicted by repertoire and T-cell density.

Sequenced: tumor tissue from Merkel cell carcinoma. The receptor was isolated from a human donor with Merkel cell carcinoma. This chain joins TRBV9 and TRBJ1-2; TRBD1 matches 7 bases. The CDR3 coding sequence is TGTGCCAGCAGCACCCAACAACAGGGGACCTATGGCTACACCTTC. It translates to CASSTQQQGTYGYTF.